Presented here are 2 T cell receptor beta chains from one specimen sequenced in a study of blood T cell repertoires in COVID-19. Generated by immunoSEQ multiplex PCR, the TCRdb table keeps only in-frame clones and is missing some. The sample records about 220,000 clones, around four fifths being singletons. The sample was peripheral blood. The receptors were gathered from an older woman who had recovered from COVID-19.

The rearrangement links TRBV30 to TRBJ1-5, with D unresolved. Trimming shortened V by 2 bases and J by 1 base, and 6 bases separated the two germline ends. Germline CDR1 is GTSNPN and CDR2 is SVGIG (reference sequence). The CDR3 consists of 13 residues. The CDR3 loop is CAWSSSSNQPQHF. The CDR3 coding sequence is TGTGCCTGGAGTTCGTCCAGCAATCAGCCCCAGCATTTT.

The count of this clone is one. The gene calls are TRBV4-2 and TRBJ1-2, with D tentatively TRBD1 (5 bases). Germline values: CDR1 LGHNA, CDR2 YNFKEQ. V lost 2 bases to trimming and J lost 2 bases, with 9 bases between them. The CDR3 sequence is 14 residues long. CDR3 sequence (DNA): TGTGCCAGCAGCCAAACCCAGGGCAACTATGGCTACACCTTC. Translating gives CASSQTQGNYGYTF.